The sample holds many counts of the clone carrying this T cell receptor beta chain. The antigen is not known. Amplification of the TCR beta CDR3 regions used RNA transcripts (as template). The library came from an HTBI-primed first-round RT-PCR and a second-round multiplex PCR. A single record per CDR3 protein comes from TCRdb applying MiXCR to the multiplex PCR reads. The table includes over a million distinct CDR3 sequences, about two fifths detected once. This sample stems from a study of Graves' ophthalmopathy and Graves' hyperthyroidism. The study, taken as a whole, reports: Detection in blood was also observed for most expanded thyroid clonotypes above 0.001 frequency.

Per germline, CDR1 SEHNR and CDR2 FQNEAQ (reference sequence). V was trimmed by 6 bases and J by 5 bases, leaving 20 bases between them. The CDR3 has 15 amino acids. This sequence was found in an adult man with Graves' hyperthyroidism. The specimen was peripheral blood or thyroid tissue (not recorded which). The rearrangement links TRBV7-9 to TRBJ2-7; D may be TRBD1 (6 bases). Here the CDR3 reads CASSITHRDGNEQYF. The CDR3 DNA reads TGTGCCAGCAGTATAACCCACAGGGACGGGAACGAGCAGTACTTC.